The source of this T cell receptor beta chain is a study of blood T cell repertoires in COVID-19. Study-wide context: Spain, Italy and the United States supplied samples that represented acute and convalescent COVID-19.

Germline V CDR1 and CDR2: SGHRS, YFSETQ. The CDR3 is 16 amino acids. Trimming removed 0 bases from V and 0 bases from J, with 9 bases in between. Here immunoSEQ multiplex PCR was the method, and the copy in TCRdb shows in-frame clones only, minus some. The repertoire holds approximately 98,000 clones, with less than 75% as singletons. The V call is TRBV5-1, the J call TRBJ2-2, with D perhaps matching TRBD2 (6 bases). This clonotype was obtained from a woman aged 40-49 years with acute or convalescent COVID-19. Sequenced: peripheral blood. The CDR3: CASSLVTGANTGELFF. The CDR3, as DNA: TGCGCCAGCAGCTTGGTTACGGGGGCGAACACCGGGGAGCTGTTTTTT.